These T cell receptor beta chains were read from a single sample in a study of blood T cell repertoires in COVID-19. Assay used: immunoSEQ multiplex PCR; TCRdb lists only in-frame clones, some missing. The top ten clones hold about 8.6% of a sample with more than 150,000 clones, about 85% of them seen once. The specimen was PBMCs or T cells enriched from blood (not recorded which). The receptor source for this set is a woman aged 45-60 years who had recovered from COVID-19. Both conserved end residues are part of each CDR3. Fields, in order: D gene, J gene, V gene, CDR3 protein. A D gene is named only where the DNA matches it firmly.

>TRBD2|TRBJ2-1|TRBV20-1
CSASVWRGRSYNEQFF
>.|TRBJ1-6|TRBV27
CAASEGFYSPLHF
>TRBD1|TRBJ1-3|TRBV9
CASSIGTGRYGGNTIYF
>TRBD1|TRBJ2-2|TRBV5-1
CASSVRDRSTGELFF
>.|TRBJ1-4|TRBV18
CASSPRQDPNEKLFF
>TRBD2|TRBJ2-7|TRBV4-1
CASSQTSSGVYEQYF
>TRBD1|TRBJ1-3|TRBV2
CASSEFGTVAGNTIYF
>.|TRBJ2-3|TRBV6-5
CASSYSRGDTQYF
>.|TRBJ2-1|TRBV7-2
CASSSRYDRNEQFF
>.|TRBJ2-1|TRBV13
CASSLTAGTEQFF
>.|TRBJ1-3|TRBV2
CASRPGLSGNTIYF
>TRBD2|TRBJ2-4|TRBV28
CASSPRGGKRAKNIQYF
>TRBD1|TRBJ1-2|TRBV5-1
CASSLWTGSNYGYTF
>.|TRBJ2-7|TRBV7-2
CASSLGSASTYDEQYF
>.|TRBJ2-1|TRBV3-1/TRBV3-2
CASIRTGTAGNEQFF
>TRBD1|TRBJ2-4|TRBV19
CASMGTGKNIQYF
>.|TRBJ2-7|TRBV20-1
CSATRSYEQYF
>TRBD2|TRBJ2-2|TRBV19
CASSPPGLVITGELFF
>TRBD2|TRBJ2-7|TRBV7-2
CASSLTAGAAYEQYF
>TRBD2|TRBJ2-3|TRBV12-5
CASAPGLAGGTTSTDTQYF
>.|TRBJ2-1|TRBV7-8
CASSPPGRPSNEQFF
>.|TRBJ1-5|TRBV7-6
CASSFGVGLDQPQHF
>.|TRBJ1-5|TRBV19
CASSIGAGNSNQPQHF
>.|TRBJ1-2|TRBV29-1
CSVIGGQLRGYTF
>TRBD1|TRBJ1-2|TRBV14
CASSQATGGFYGYTF
>TRBD1|TRBJ1-1|TRBV5-1
CASSQQGATEAFF
>.|TRBJ1-2|TRBV10-3
CAISESGGGSYYGYTF
>.|TRBJ1-1|TRBV7-8
CASSFQGSTEAFF
>TRBD1|TRBJ1-6|TRBV7-9
CASSQGAVNSPLHF
>.|TRBJ1-1|TRBV27
CASSRGDRYAYGTEAFF
>.|TRBJ2-3|TRBV5-1
CASSSTVQDTQYF
>.|TRBJ1-3|TRBV5-1
CASSLEQASGNTIYF
>TRBD1|TRBJ1-1|TRBV9
CASSSTGGRGTEAFF
>.|TRBJ2-7|TRBV19
CASSIAGQGVNEQYF
>TRBD1|TRBJ1-1|TRBV7-2
CASSSVQGAGEAFF
>TRBD1|TRBJ2-5|TRBV6-4
CASSADGTGRETQYF
>.|TRBJ1-2|TRBV2
CASSLDIYGYTF
>.|TRBJ1-2|TRBV11-2
CASSFMTGGYTF
>TRBD1|TRBJ2-1|TRBV29-1
CSVTTGGSSYNEQFF
>TRBD1|TRBJ2-7|TRBV4-3
CASSQSRTGAYEQYF
>TRBD2|TRBJ2-3|TRBV7-9
CASSPGTSVSTDTQYF
>TRBD2|TRBJ2-7|TRBV6-2/TRBV6-3
CASSYGLAGGGQYF
>.|TRBJ2-1|TRBV9
CASSVDLGPLDEQFF
>TRBD1|TRBJ2-4|TRBV6-4
CASSLNADRGPVYF
>TRBD2|TRBJ2-3|TRBV19
CASKARLAGVTDTQYF
>.|TRBJ2-5|TRBV28
CASSLPSGVGETQYF